This TCR beta chain emerged from a study of shared clonotypes between healthy human individuals. Some clones are missing from TCRdb's copy, which holds only in-frame ones; the method was immunoSEQ multiplex PCR. The table lists some 1.1 million clones, approximately 75% of them singletons. The germline V gene has CDR1 SEHNR and CDR2 FQNEAQ (reference sequence). This CDR3 region has 16 residues. V was pared by 1 base and J by 6 bases, with 6 bases of the junction left unmatched. The TCR comes from a man in his late teens or twenties in good health. Some clones in this sample may be carry-over from other donors' samples. This chain links TRBV7-9 with TRBJ1-4; 9 bases match TRBD1. Specimen: memory CD4+ T cells from PBMCs. Subset: CD45RA-negative fraction. For the CDR3, the DNA is TGTGCCAGCAGCTTAGGGAGGACAGGGGATTATGAAAAACTGTTTTTT. Residues: CASSLGRTGDYEKLFF.